The 19 T cell receptor beta chains presented below share a single source sample, sequenced in a study of blood T cells in healthy people across ages. A sample-barcoded 5' primer and a J-beta primer mix were used in a second PCR of roughly 6 to 11 cycles. TCRdb analysed the 5' RACE reads with MiXCR anew, one entry per CDR3 protein. The sample lists 1,300,000 or so distinct CDR3 sequences; approximately 60% were seen once. Material: blood. Receptors were obtained from a man aged 18 to 29 in good health.

The sample holds a few counts of this clonotype. The CDR3 protein is CSAPRGENTEAFF. DNA of the CDR3: TGCAGTGCTCCGCGGGGAGAAAACACTGAAGCTTTCTTT. The chain joins TRBV20-1 to TRBJ1-1; D gene unclear. V was clipped by 5 bases and J by 2 bases, with 12 bases between them. The CDR3 sequence is 13 residues long. Germline V gene data show CDR1 as DFQATT and CDR2 as SNEGSKA (reference sequence).

This clonotype was observed a few times. The V call is TRBV29-1, the J call TRBJ2-7, with TRBD2 matching 9 bases. This CDR3 is 13 amino acids long. Trimming cost V 1 base and J 2 bases; bases outside gene matches: 0. In germline, CDR1 is SQVTM, CDR2 ANQGSEA. Here the CDR3 reads CSVEASGAYEQYF. CDR3 DNA: TGCAGCGTTGAAGCTAGCGGGGCCTACGAGCAGTACTTC.

The rearrangement links TRBV6-2 or TRBV6-3 to TRBJ1-1; possible D gene TRBD1, 6 bases. Germline assignment: CDR1 MNHEY and CDR2 SVGEGT. The V end was cut by 4 bases, the J end by 0 bases, with 12 bases between. CDR3 size: 15 residues. The CDR3 nucleotides read TGTGCCAGCAGTTCCACTAACAGGGTGAACACTGAAGCTTTCTTT. It translates to CASSSTNRVNTEAFF.

The chain carries TRBV6-6 and TRBJ1-5, with a tentative D call TRBD1 (5 bases). This CDR3 spans 15 amino acids. V shed 8 bases and J shed 3 bases, with 17 bases lying between them. Germline loops: CDR1 MNHNY, CDR2 SVGAGI (reference sequence). The CDR3: CASQRGPGPNQPQHF. The CDR3 bases are TGTGCCAGCCAAAGGGGACCAGGGCCCAATCAGCCCCAGCATTTT.

The chain is built from TRBV11-1 and TRBJ2-1; 8 nucleotides align to TRBD1. After removal of 5 bases from V and 0 bases from J, the junction contained 21 bases not matched to a gene. Germline V gene sequence: CDR1 SGHAT, CDR2 FQDESV (reference sequence). CDR3 length equals 21 residues. The CDR3 bases are TGTGCCAGCAGCCATTTTGGACTGGACAGGGATGAATTCGGCTCCTACAATGAGCAGTTCTTC. Translation: CASSHFGLDRDEFGSYNEQFF.

The genes are TRBV20-1 and TRBJ2-3, with 12 nucleotides matching TRBD2. From germline, CDR1 is DFQATT and CDR2 SNEGSKA (reference sequence). There are 18 residues in the CDR3. J was trimmed by 0 bases and V by 3 bases; bases with no gene match: 10. As DNA, the CDR3 is TGCAGTGCTAGGATCGGTACAGGGACTAGCGGGAGCACAGATACGCAGTATTTT. This sequence encodes CSARIGTGTSGSTDTQYF.

The chain employs TRBV5-1 and TRBJ2-1; TRBD2 agrees at 9 bases. This CDR3 spans 19 amino acids. V was pared by 1 base and J by 4 bases, with 15 bases of the junction left unmatched. Germline lookup yields CDR1 SGHRS and CDR2 YFSETQ. CDR3 in DNA: TGCGCCAGCAGCTTGTGGGGGGCCTCCGGGACTAGCCTTTACAATGAGCAGTTCTTC. It translates to CASSLWGASGTSLYNEQFF.

Only one count was recorded for this clonotype. The chain links TRBV28 to TRBJ1-5, with a tentative D call TRBD1 (6 bases). CDR3 length equals 14 residues. The V gene's germline CDR1 is MDHEN and CDR2 SYDVKM. The V end was cut by 7 bases, the J end by 4 bases, with 14 bases between. The CDR3 bases are TGTGCCAGCACCCTTAAGGGACAAAATCAGCCCCAGCATTTT. Its protein product is CASTLKGQNQPQHF.

Only a few counts were recorded for this clonotype. The rearrangement links TRBV10-3 to TRBJ2-5; D is uncertain. The CDR3 has 13 amino acids. Germline CDR1 reads ENHRY; CDR2 reads SYGVKD. V lost 6 bases, J lost 0 bases, and 8 bases lay in between. CDR3 nucleotide sequence: TGTGCCATCAGGGCTCTCGACCAAGAGACCCAGTACTTC. Amino acid sequence: CAIRALDQETQYF.

This clonotype was detected many times. The chain uses TRBV12-3 or TRBV12-4 and TRBJ2-7, with D hard to call. V lost 6 bases, J lost 0 bases, and 15 bases lay in between. The CDR3 has 15 amino acids. CDR3 protein: CASSSFDGISYEQYF. CDR3 in DNA: TGTGCCAGCAGCTCCTTCGACGGCATCTCCTACGAGCAGTACTTC.

This clonotype has a handful of counts. This sequence joins TRBV4-1 and TRBJ1-6; D unclear. Trimming left V 0 bases short and J 5 bases short, with 14 bases between. Germline CDR1 MGHRA, CDR2 YSYEKL. The CDR3 length is 17 residues. The CDR3 loop reads CASSQDGLGRDNSPLHF. In DNA, the CDR3 is TGCGCCAGCAGCCAAGATGGTTTAGGGAGAGATAATTCACCCCTCCACTTT.

The chain combines TRBV4-2 with TRBJ2-7; the match to TRBD1 covers 9 bases. Germline CDR1 is LGHNA and CDR2 is YNFKEQ. With 2 bases clipped from V and 2 bases from J, the junction kept 10 bases outside the gene matches. This CDR3 contains 17 residues. Here the CDR3 DNA reads TGTGCCAGCAGCCAACCAAGCACAGGGGGCGCGACCTACGAGCAGTACTTC. It codes for CASSQPSTGGATYEQYF.

This clonotype was counted once. This chain joins TRBV11-2 and TRBJ2-7, with 8 bases fitting TRBD1. V lost 6 bases to trimming and J lost 6 bases; unmatched junction nucleotides: 10. Germline lookup yields CDR1 SGHAT and CDR2 FQNNGV. The CDR3 loop spans 14 amino acids. CDR3 in amino acids: CASRPDRDKFEQYF. CDR3 sequence (DNA): TGTGCCAGCAGACCGGACAGGGATAAGTTCGAGCAGTACTTC.

The chain carries TRBV18 and TRBJ2-7; TRBD2 aligns across 13 bases. CDR1 KGHSH and CDR2 LQKENI come from the germline V gene. The CDR3 sequence is 16 residues long. J gave up 6 bases and V 3 bases, and 8 bases lay outside the gene matches. Here the CDR3 reads CASSPRTSGSSGEQYF. In DNA form, the CDR3 reads TGTGCCAGCTCACCCCGGACTAGCGGGAGCTCAGGCGAGCAGTACTTC.

This clonotype occurred a few times. This rearrangement joins TRBV27 to TRBJ1-5; D is uncertain. The germline CDR1 and CDR2 sequences are MNHEY and SMNVEV (reference sequence). CDR3 length equals 12 residues. The CDR3 region is CAMGGSNQPQHF. DNA for the CDR3: TGTGCGATGGGAGGTAGCAATCAGCCCCAGCATTTT.

The chain has TRBV4-3 and TRBJ2-7; D might be TRBD2 (5 bases). Trimming removed 0 bases from V and 2 bases from J, with 11 bases in between. The CDR3 loop spans 15 amino acids. Germline CDR1 LGHNA, CDR2 YSLEER. Here the CDR3 reads CASSQDGSTAYEQYF. The CDR3 coding sequence is TGCGCCAGCAGCCAAGATGGGAGTACAGCCTACGAGCAGTACTTC.

This chain uses TRBV7-2 with TRBJ2-3, with D unclear. V gave up 1 base and J gave up 4 bases, with 9 bases separating them. CDR1 SGHTA and CDR2 FQGNSA come from the germline V gene. The CDR3 is 14 residues long. The CDR3 sequence is CASSLDWVSDTQYF. The CDR3, as DNA: TGTGCCAGCAGCTTAGATTGGGTTTCAGATACGCAGTATTTT. Complete variable domain (other parts from reference TRBV7-2 and TRBJ2-3): GAGVSQSPSNKVTEKGKDVELRCDPISGHTALYWYRQSLGQGLEFLIYFQGNSAPDKSGLPSDRFSAERTGGSVSTLTIQRTQQEDSAVYLCASSLDWVSDTQYFGPGTRLTVL.

This clonotype has only a few counts. CDR3 coding DNA: TGTGCCTCTCCCCCCGCCCCTTTGGGGAAGATTGAACCCCTCCACTTT. It specifies CASPPAPLGKIEPLHF. The chain links TRBV6-6 to TRBJ1-6; D gene uncertain. Germline assignment: CDR1 MNHNY and CDR2 SVGAGI (reference sequence). Trimming pared 11 bases from V and 12 bases from J, leaving 29 bases between. The CDR3 has 16 amino acids.

V usage is TRBV4-1 and J usage is TRBJ2-5; 10 nucleotides line up with TRBD2. This CDR3 has 17 amino acids. Germline V gene lookup returns CDR1 MGHRA and CDR2 YSYEKL. J gave up 5 bases and V 0 bases, and 9 bases lay outside the gene matches. The DNA of the CDR3 is TGCGCCAGCAGCCAAGAACGGCTAGCGGGAGATTCGGAGACCCAGTACTTC. It yields the protein CASSQERLAGDSETQYF.